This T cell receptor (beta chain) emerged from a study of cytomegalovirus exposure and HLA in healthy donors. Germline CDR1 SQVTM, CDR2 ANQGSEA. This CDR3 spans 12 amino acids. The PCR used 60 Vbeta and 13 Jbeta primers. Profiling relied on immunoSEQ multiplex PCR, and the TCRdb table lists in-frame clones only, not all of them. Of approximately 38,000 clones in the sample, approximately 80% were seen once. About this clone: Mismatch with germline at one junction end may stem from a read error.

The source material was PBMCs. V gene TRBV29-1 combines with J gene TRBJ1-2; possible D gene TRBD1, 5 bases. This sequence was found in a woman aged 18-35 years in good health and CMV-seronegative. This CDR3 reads CSVATGVYGYPF. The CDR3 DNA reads TGCAGCGTCGCAACAGGTGTCTATGGCTACCCCTTC.